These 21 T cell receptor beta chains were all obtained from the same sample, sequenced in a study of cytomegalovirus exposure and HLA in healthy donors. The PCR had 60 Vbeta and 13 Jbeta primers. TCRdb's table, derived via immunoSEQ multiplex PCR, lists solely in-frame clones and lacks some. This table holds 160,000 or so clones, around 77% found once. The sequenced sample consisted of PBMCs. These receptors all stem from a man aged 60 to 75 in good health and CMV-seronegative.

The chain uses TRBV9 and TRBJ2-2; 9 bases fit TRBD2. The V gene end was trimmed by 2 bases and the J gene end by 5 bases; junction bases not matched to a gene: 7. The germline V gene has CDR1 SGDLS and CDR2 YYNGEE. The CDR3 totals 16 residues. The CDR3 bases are TGTGCCAGCAGCGTGGCTGCTAGCGGGGTAACCGGGGAGCTGTTTTTT. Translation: CASSVAASGVTGELFF.

The CDR3 region has the DNA TGTGCCAGCAGCCCTCGCCTCGGACAGGGGGCTCCAGAAAAACTGTTTTTT. This translates into CASSPRLGQGAPEKLFF. The rearrangement links TRBV9 to TRBJ1-4; TRBD1 aligns across 11 bases. V was clipped by 4 bases and J by 8 bases; unmatched bases: 13. This CDR3 has 17 amino acids. Germline CDR1 and CDR2: SGDLS and YYNGEE.

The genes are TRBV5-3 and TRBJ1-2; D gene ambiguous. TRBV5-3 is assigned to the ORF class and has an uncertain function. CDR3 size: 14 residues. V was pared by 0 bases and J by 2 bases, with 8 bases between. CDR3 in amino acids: CARSLASSNYGYTF. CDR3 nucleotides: TGTGCCAGAAGCTTGGCCAGTTCGAACTATGGCTACACCTTC.

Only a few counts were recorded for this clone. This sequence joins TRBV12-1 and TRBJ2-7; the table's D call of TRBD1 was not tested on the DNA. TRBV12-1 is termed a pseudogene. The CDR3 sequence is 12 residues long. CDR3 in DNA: TGTGTCAGGCAGGGTTACTCCTACGAGCAGTACTTC. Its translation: CVRQGYSYEQYF.

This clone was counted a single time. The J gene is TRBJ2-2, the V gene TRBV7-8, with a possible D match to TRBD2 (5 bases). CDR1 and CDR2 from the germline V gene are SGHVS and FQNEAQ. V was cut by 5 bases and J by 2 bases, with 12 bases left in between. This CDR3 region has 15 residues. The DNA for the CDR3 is TGTGCCAGCAGCCCCTCGGGGAGTAACACCGGGGAGCTGTTTTTT. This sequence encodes CASSPSGSNTGELFF. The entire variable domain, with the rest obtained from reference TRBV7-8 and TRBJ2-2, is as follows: GAGVSQSPRYKVAKRGQDVALRCDPISGHVSLFWYQQALGQGPEFLTYFQNEAQLDKSGLPSDRFFAERPEGSVSTLKIQRTQQEDSAVYLCASSPSGSNTGELFFGEGSRLTVL.

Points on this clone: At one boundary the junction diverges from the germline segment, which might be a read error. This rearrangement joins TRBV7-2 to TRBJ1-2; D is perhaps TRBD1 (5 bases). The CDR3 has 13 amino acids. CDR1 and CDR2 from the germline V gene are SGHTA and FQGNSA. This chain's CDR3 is CASSLAGDYGYPF. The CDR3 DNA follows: TGTGCCAGCAGCTTAGCAGGGGACTATGGCTACCCCTTC.

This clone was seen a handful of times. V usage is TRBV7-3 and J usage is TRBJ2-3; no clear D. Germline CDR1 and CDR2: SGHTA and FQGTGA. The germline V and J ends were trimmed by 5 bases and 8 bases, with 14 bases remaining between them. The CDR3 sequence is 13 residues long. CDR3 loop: CASSLLRWSTQYF. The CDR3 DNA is TGTGCCAGCAGCCTATTGCGATGGTCTACGCAGTATTTT.

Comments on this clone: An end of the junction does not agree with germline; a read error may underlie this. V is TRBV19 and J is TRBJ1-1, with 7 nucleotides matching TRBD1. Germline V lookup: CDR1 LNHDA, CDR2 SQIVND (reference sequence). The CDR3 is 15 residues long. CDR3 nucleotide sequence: TGTGCCAGTAGTGCCCAACAGGGGACGAACGCTGAAGCTTTCTTT. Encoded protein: CASSAQQGTNAEAFF.

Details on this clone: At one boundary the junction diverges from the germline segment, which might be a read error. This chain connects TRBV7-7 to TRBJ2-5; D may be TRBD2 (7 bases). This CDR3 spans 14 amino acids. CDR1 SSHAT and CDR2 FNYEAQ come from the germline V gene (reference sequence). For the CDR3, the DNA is TGTGCTAGCAGCTTGGGGGGGCGGCAAGAGACCCAGTACTTC. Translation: CASSLGGRQETQYF.

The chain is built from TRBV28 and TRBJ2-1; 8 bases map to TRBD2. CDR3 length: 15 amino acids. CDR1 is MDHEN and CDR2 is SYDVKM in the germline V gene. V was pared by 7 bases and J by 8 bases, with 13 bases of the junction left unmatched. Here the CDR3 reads CASIGAGEGMYEQFF. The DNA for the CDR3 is TGTGCCAGCATCGGAGCGGGAGAGGGCATGTATGAGCAGTTCTTC.

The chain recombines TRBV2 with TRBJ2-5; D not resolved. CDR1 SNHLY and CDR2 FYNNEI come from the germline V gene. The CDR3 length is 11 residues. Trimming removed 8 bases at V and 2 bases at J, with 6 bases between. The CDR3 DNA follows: TGTGCCAGCTCAGTTCAAGAGACCCAGTACTTC. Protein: CASSVQETQYF.

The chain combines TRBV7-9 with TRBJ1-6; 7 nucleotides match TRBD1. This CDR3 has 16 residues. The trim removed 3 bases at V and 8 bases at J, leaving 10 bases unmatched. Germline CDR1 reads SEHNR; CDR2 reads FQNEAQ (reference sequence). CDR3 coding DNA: TGTGCCAGCAGCTTTTCTTTGACAGGGCCGGATTCACCCCTCCACTTT. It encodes CASSFSLTGPDSPLHF.

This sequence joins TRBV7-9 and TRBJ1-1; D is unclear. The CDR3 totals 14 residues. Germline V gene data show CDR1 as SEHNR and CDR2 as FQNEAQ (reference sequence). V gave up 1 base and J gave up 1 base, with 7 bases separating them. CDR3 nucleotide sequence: TGTGCCAGCAGCTTAGGAGTGAGGAACACTGAAGCTTTCTTT. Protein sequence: CASSLGVRNTEAFF.

CDR3 bases: TGTGCCAGCGGGGGGACAGGGGGCTCAGAGACCCAGTACTTC. Translation: CASGGTGGSETQYF. J is TRBJ2-5 and V is TRBV19, with TRBD1 matching 12 bases. This CDR3 contains 14 residues. Germline CDR1 LNHDA, CDR2 SQIVND (reference sequence). The V and J ends lost 9 bases and 4 bases, in that order; junction bases with no gene match: 6.

This CDR3 is CASSFDRVPDGYTF. The CDR3 DNA sequence: TGTGCCAGCAGCTTTGACAGGGTGCCTGATGGCTACACCTTC. The V gene is TRBV5-6, the J gene TRBJ1-2; TRBD1 matches at 7 bases. Germline CDR1 and CDR2: SGHDT and YYEEEE. Losses at the gene ends were 2 bases for V and 6 bases for J; bases not matched to a gene: 7. The CDR3 contains 14 residues. The entire variable domain, with the rest obtained from reference TRBV5-6 and TRBJ1-2, is as follows: DAGVTQSPTHLIKTRGQQVTLRCSPKSGHDTVSWYQQALGQGPQFIFQYYEEEERQRGNFPDRFSGHQFPNYSSELNVNALLLGDSALYLCASSFDRVPDGYTFGSGTRLTVV.

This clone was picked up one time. The CDR3, as DNA: TGTGCCAGCAGCCGCCTTCCGGGACAGGGGTACTCCTACGAGCAGTACTTC. This gives the protein CASSRLPGQGYSYEQYF. The J gene is TRBJ2-7, the V gene TRBV5-6; 10 bases fit TRBD1. This CDR3 has 17 residues. CDR1 and CDR2 from the germline V gene are SGHDT and YYEEEE. The trim removed 4 bases at V and 0 bases at J, leaving 10 bases unmatched.

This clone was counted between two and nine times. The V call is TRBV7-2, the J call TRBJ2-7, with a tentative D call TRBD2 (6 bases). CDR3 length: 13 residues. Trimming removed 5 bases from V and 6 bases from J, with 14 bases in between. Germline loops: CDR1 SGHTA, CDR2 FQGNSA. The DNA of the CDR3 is TGTGCCAGCAGCCGGACTATAGGAGGCGAGCAGTACTTC. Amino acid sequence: CASSRTIGGEQYF.

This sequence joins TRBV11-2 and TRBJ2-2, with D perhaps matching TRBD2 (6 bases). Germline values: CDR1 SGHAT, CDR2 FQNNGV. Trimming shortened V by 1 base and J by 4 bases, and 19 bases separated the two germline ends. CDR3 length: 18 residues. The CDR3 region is CASSLAGVGRPRTGELFF. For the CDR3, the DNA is TGTGCCAGCAGCTTAGCGGGGGTCGGCAGGCCCCGCACCGGGGAGCTGTTTTTT. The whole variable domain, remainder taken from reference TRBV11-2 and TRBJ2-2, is EAGVAQSPRYKIIEKRQSVAFWCNPISGHATLYWYQQILGQGPKLLIQFQNNGVVDDSQLPKDRFSAERLKGVDSTLKIQPAKLEDSAVYLCASSLAGVGRPRTGELFFGEGSRLTVL.

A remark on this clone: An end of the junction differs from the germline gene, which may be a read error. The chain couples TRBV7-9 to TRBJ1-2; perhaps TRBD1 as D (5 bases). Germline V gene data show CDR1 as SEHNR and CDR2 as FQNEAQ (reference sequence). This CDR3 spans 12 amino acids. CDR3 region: CSSSFLQGGYTF. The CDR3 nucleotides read TGTTCCAGCAGCTTCCTCCAGGGCGGCTACACCTTC.

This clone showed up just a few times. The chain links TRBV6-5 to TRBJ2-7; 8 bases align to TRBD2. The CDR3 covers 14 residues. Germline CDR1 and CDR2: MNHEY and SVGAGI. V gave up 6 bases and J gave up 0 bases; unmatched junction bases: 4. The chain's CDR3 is CASRGLVSSYEQYF. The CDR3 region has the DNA TGTGCCAGCAGGGGACTAGTTAGCTCCTACGAGCAGTACTTC.

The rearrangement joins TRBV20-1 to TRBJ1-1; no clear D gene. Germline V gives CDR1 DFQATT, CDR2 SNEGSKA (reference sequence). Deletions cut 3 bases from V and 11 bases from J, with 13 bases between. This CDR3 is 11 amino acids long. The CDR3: CSASSKSKAFF. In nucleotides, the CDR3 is TGCAGTGCTAGTAGCAAAAGTAAGGCTTTCTTT.